The next 26 T cell receptor beta chains were all read from a single sample in a study of blood T cell repertoires in COVID-19. Measured with immunoSEQ multiplex PCR; TCRdb has only the in-frame clones, and not every one. Of under 130,000 clones in the sample, 80% to 90% were seen once. The material sequenced was peripheral blood. The receptor set was obtained from a human donor in a cohort sampled during active COVID-19.

CDR3 amino acids: CAISPRQSNYGYTF. CDR3 DNA sequence: TGTGCCATCAGCCCCCGACAGAGCAACTATGGCTACACCTTC. The J gene is TRBJ1-2, the V gene TRBV10-3, with D possibly being TRBD1 (5 bases). V lost 6 bases and J lost 2, with 13 bases in between. CDR1 ENHRY and CDR2 SYGVKD come from the germline V gene. This CDR3 contains 14 residues.

This clone was seen a handful of times. The CDR3 here is CASSSRHAKGVTEAFF. The CDR3 nucleotides read TGTGCCAGCAGTTCCAGACACGCTAAAGGGGTCACTGAAGCTTTCTTT. The chain recombines TRBV27 with TRBJ1-1, with a possible D match to TRBD1 (5 bases). CDR1 MNHEY and CDR2 SMNVEV come from the germline V gene (reference sequence). CDR3 length equals 16 residues. The V end was cut by 4 bases, the J end by 4 bases, with 19 bases between.

The rearrangement joins TRBV10-2 to TRBJ2-7; possibly TRBD1 for D (5 bases). The V gene lost 3 bases and the J gene lost 4 bases, with 16 bases spanning the gap. The CDR3 runs to 15 residues. The V gene's germline CDR1 is WSHSY and CDR2 SAAADI. The CDR3 nucleotides are TGCGCCAGCAGTGATGTTTCGCGACAGACTTACGAGCAGTACTTC. This gives the protein CASSDVSRQTYEQYF.

V and J are TRBV9 and TRBJ2-7, with 9 bases that match TRBD1. V dropped 0 bases and J dropped 3; count of bases not matched to a gene: 4. The germline V gene encodes CDR1 SGDLS and CDR2 YYNGEE. This CDR3 contains 15 residues. CDR3 sequence: CASSVGRGQGYEQYF. CDR3 DNA sequence: TGTGCCAGCAGCGTAGGGCGGGGACAGGGCTACGAGCAGTACTTC.

The CDR3 coding sequence is TGTGCCAGCAGTTACTCCCGGATGGGGGGCGGAGTAGCGGGAGAGTTCTACGAGCAGTACTTC. This gives the protein CASSYSRMGGGVAGEFYEQYF. This chain links TRBV6-2 or TRBV6-3 with TRBJ2-7; 9 nucleotides match TRBD2. Germline-derived CDR1 and CDR2 are MNHEY and SVGEGT. CDR3 length: 21 residues. Trimming removed 0 bases from V and 3 bases from J; junction bases left unmatched: 21.

This clone was observed a handful of times. The chain links TRBV18 to TRBJ2-7, with D perhaps matching TRBD1 (7 bases). V lost 2 bases, J lost 6 bases, and 17 bases lay in between. Germline V gene data show CDR1 as KGHSH and CDR2 as LQKENI. This CDR3 has 15 amino acids. CDR3 region: CASSPAGGTLSEQYF. As DNA, the CDR3 is TGTGCCAGCTCACCAGCAGGGGGGACCCTATCCGAGCAGTACTTC.

V usage is TRBV10-1 and J usage is TRBJ2-1; D unresolved. Trimming removed 5 bases from V and 9 bases from J, with 8 bases in between. Per the germline V gene, CDR1 is WNHNN and CDR2 is SYGVQD (reference sequence). There are 11 residues in the CDR3. CDR3 in amino acids: CASSFRSEQFF. DNA of the CDR3: TGCGCCAGCAGTTTTCGCAGTGAGCAGTTCTTC.

This clone turned up a few times. The CDR3: CASRSGTGERTDYGYTF. The CDR3 nucleotides are TGTGCCAGCAGATCGGGGACAGGGGAGAGAACAGACTATGGCTACACCTTC. V usage is TRBV7-9 and J usage is TRBJ1-2, with 10 bases fitting TRBD1. The CDR3 sequence is 17 residues long. Trimming cost V 6 bases and J 3 bases; bases outside gene matches: 13. Germline V CDR1 and CDR2: SEHNR, FQNEAQ (reference sequence).

The chain employs TRBV19 and TRBJ1-2, with D perhaps TRBD1 (6 bases). The CDR3 sequence is 13 residues long. Germline assignment: CDR1 LNHDA and CDR2 SQIVND (reference sequence). Trimming cost V 6 bases and J 2 bases, with 10 bases left between them. In DNA form, the CDR3 reads TGTGCCAGTAGGCCACAGGGCAACTATGGCTACACCTTC. It specifies CASRPQGNYGYTF.

The V gene is TRBV4-3, the J gene TRBJ1-2; 12 positions agree with TRBD1. The J segment lost 5 bases and the V segment lost 5 bases, leaving 12 bases of the junction unmatched. The V gene's germline CDR1 is LGHNA and CDR2 YSLEER. This CDR3 has 17 residues. CDR3 region: CASSERPGQGARYGYTF. The CDR3 nucleotides read TGCGCCAGCAGCGAACGACCGGGACAGGGGGCGCGATATGGCTACACCTTC.

This clone appeared a single time. The V and J genes are TRBV5-1 and TRBJ1-1, with 7 bases lining up with TRBD1. J was trimmed by 3 bases and V by 0 bases; bases with no gene match: 5. The CDR3 totals 15 residues. CDR1 and CDR2 from the germline V gene are SGHRS and YFSETQ. This CDR3 is CASSLEGARDTEAFF. As DNA, the CDR3 is TGCGCCAGCAGCTTGGAGGGGGCTCGGGACACTGAAGCTTTCTTT.

This clone was recorded a few times. The chain uses TRBV5-6 and TRBJ2-3, with 7 bases lining up with TRBD2. With 4 bases clipped from V and 5 bases from J, the junction kept 7 bases outside the gene matches. Germline V gene data show CDR1 as SGHDT and CDR2 as YYEEEE. The CDR3 has 14 residues. The CDR3 bases are TGTGCCAGCAGCGACGGGACTAACCAAGATACGCAGTATTTT. Amino acid sequence: CASSDGTNQDTQYF.

CDR3 sequence (DNA): TGTGCCTGGGTGGCTGGGGCAGGGGGTAATTCACCCCTCCACTTT. Its protein is CAWVAGAGGNSPLHF. This chain links TRBV30 with TRBJ1-6; 7 bases line up with TRBD1. This CDR3 is 15 amino acids long. Germline V gene lookup returns CDR1 GTSNPN and CDR2 SVGIG (reference sequence). J gave up 6 bases and V 5 bases, and 10 bases lay outside the gene matches. Based on the CDR3 plus reference TRBV30 and TRBJ1-6, the full variable domain is SQTIHQWPATLVQPVGSPLSLECTVEGTSNPNLYWYRQAAGRGLQLLFYSVGIGQISSEVPQNLSASRPQDRQFILSSKKLLLSDSGFYLCAWVAGAGGNSPLHFGNGTRLTVT.

The chain uses TRBV30 and TRBJ1-5; D ambiguous. CDR1 and CDR2 from the germline V gene are GTSNPN and SVGIG (reference sequence). This CDR3 region has 13 residues. The V end was cut by 2 bases, the J end by 0 bases, with 5 bases between. The CDR3 DNA reads TGTGCCTGGAGTTCAGATAGCAATCAGCCCCAGCATTTT. It yields the protein CAWSSDSNQPQHF.

This clone showed up just a few times. The genes are TRBV5-1 and TRBJ1-1; TRBD1 is a possible D gene (6 bases). CDR3 length: 15 residues. CDR1 SGHRS and CDR2 YFSETQ come from the germline V gene. The V and J ends lost 4 bases and 3 bases respectively, with 16 bases between them. This CDR3 reads CASSLLGGWDTEAFF. CDR3 bases: TGCGCCAGCAGCCTCCTAGGGGGTTGGGACACTGAAGCTTTCTTT.

This sequence joins TRBV5-1 and TRBJ2-2, with D maybe TRBD2 (6 bases). This CDR3 contains 16 residues. Germline CDR1 reads SGHRS; CDR2 reads YFSETQ. V was cut by 4 bases and J by 1 base, with 14 bases left in between. CDR3 amino acids: CASSPSEGLNTGELFF. The CDR3 DNA sequence: TGCGCCAGCAGCCCTTCGGAGGGCTTGAACACCGGGGAGCTGTTTTTT.

The chain employs TRBV7-2 and TRBJ1-5; D uncertain. V lost 1 base and J lost 0, with 10 bases in between. The CDR3 extends over 16 amino acids. Germline V lookup: CDR1 SGHTA, CDR2 FQGNSA. The CDR3 loop reads CASSLVGRNSNQPQHF. The DNA for the CDR3 is TGTGCCAGCAGCTTAGTGGGCCGCAATAGCAATCAGCCCCAGCATTTT.

This rearrangement joins TRBV7-2 to TRBJ2-7; possible D gene TRBD2, 6 bases. CDR3 length: 13 amino acids. The ends were cut back, 2 bases at V and 4 bases at J, with 9 bases in the middle. Germline V gives CDR1 SGHTA, CDR2 FQGNSA. The CDR3 coding sequence is TGTGCCAGCAGCTTAAGGACTACGTACGAGCAGTACTTC. Its translation: CASSLRTTYEQYF.

The chain is built from TRBV25-1 and TRBJ2-2, with 7 nucleotides matching TRBD1. CDR3 size: 17 residues. Germline V gene lookup returns CDR1 MGHDK and CDR2 SYGVNS. Trimming took 7 bases from V and 0 from J; bases not matched to a gene: 11. The CDR3 spells CASKSRTGLSNTGELFF. CDR3 in DNA: TGTGCCAGCAAATCCCGGACAGGCCTATCGAACACCGGGGAGCTGTTTTTT.

The rearrangement links TRBV28 to TRBJ1-2, with TRBD1 matching 8 bases. Trimming at V came to 3 bases and at J to 8 bases, leaving 8 bases not matched to a gene. This CDR3 is built from 14 residues. Germline values: CDR1 MDHEN, CDR2 SYDVKM. In DNA, the CDR3 is TGTGCCAGCAGTTTTCGGCAGGGGGCGTCCGGCTACACCTTC. Amino acid sequence: CASSFRQGASGYTF.

The chain combines TRBV11-2 with TRBJ2-5, with TRBD1 as a possible D gene (6 bases). There are 15 residues in the CDR3. Germline V gives CDR1 SGHAT, CDR2 FQNNGV. Between the trimmed V and J ends, which lost 5 bases and 3 bases, there was a span of 16 bases. CDR3 loop: CASSRMRDTEETQYF. The DNA of the CDR3 is TGTGCCAGCAGCCGGATGAGGGACACAGAAGAGACCCAGTACTTC.

This clone was detected once. The chain is built from TRBV20-1 and TRBJ1-2; TRBD1 is a possible D gene (6 bases). The germline V gene encodes CDR1 DFQATT and CDR2 SNEGSKA (reference sequence). This CDR3 contains 11 residues. The V end lost 7 bases, the J end lost 5 bases, and 11 bases lay between the germline ends. CDR3 amino acids: CSGRGQYGYTF. The DNA for the CDR3 is TGCAGTGGCCGTGGACAGTATGGCTACACCTTC.

The rearrangement joins TRBV7-9 to TRBJ2-3; perhaps TRBD2 as D (6 bases). Germline V CDR1 and CDR2: SEHNR, FQNEAQ (reference sequence). The V and J ends lost 2 bases and 0 bases respectively, with 12 bases between them. This CDR3 comprises 16 residues. The CDR3 bases are TGTGCCAGCAGCTTATTGCTAGCGCCAAGCACAGATACGCAGTATTTT. Translation gives CASSLLLAPSTDTQYF. Based on the CDR3 plus reference TRBV7-9 and TRBJ2-3, the full variable domain is DTGVSQNPRHKITKRGQNVTFRCDPISEHNRLYWYRQTLGQGPEFLTYFQNEAQLEKSRLLSDRFSAERPKGSFSTLEIQRTEQGDSAMYLCASSLLLAPSTDTQYFGPGTRLTVL.

This clone was seen only a few times. This sequence joins TRBV6-5 and TRBJ2-7; D is ambiguous. Germline V gene data show CDR1 as MNHEY and CDR2 as SVGAGI. This CDR3 is built from 11 residues. Trimming removed 6 bases from V and 3 bases from J, with 6 bases in between. CDR3 nucleotide sequence: TGTGCCAGCAGACGGAGCTACGAGCAGTACTTC. This encodes CASRRSYEQYF.

The genes are TRBV27 and TRBJ2-3; no firm D call. The CDR3 spans 12 residues. V was shortened by 4 bases and J by 10 bases, with 12 bases between the two germline ends. Germline CDR1 reads MNHEY; CDR2 reads SMNVEV (reference sequence). The CDR3 DNA sequence: TGTGCCAGCAGTTCTAGAGTTGAGGCGCAGTATTTT. Translation gives CASSSRVEAQYF.

The chain employs TRBV27 and TRBJ2-3; no clear D. The CDR3 is made up of 16 amino acids. Germline CDR1 is MNHEY and CDR2 is SMNVEV (reference sequence). Trimming stripped 0 bases from V and 8 bases from J, with 18 bases between. The CDR3 loop reads CASSLSPRLDQTTQYF. The DNA of the CDR3 is TGTGCCAGCAGTTTATCGCCGAGACTCGACCAAACTACGCAGTATTTT.